This T cell receptor (beta chain) was obtained from a study of cytomegalovirus exposure and HLA in healthy donors. Study-wide background: Some 85 million unique TCRs from HLA-typed donors were held in an early data release.

The V end lost 2 bases, the J end lost 2 bases, and 15 bases lay between the germline ends. The CDR3 runs 16 residues. Germline CDR1 and CDR2: SGHTA and FQGNSA. PCR amplification relied on 60 Vbeta primers (plus 13 Jbeta primers). Sequenced by immunoSEQ multiplex PCR; TCRdb stores in-frame clones only, minus some. This sample carries 150,000 to 200,000 clones, around three quarters of them seen once, and the ten largest clones take over 1.5%. The chain links TRBV7-2 to TRBJ2-5, with D perhaps matching TRBD2 (6 bases). The TCR originated in a woman under 40 in good health and CMV-seronegative. The specimen was PBMCs. The CDR3 loop reads CASSLTGRRDQETQYF. CDR3 DNA sequence: TGTGCCAGCAGCTTAACCGGGCGGAGGGATCAAGAGACCCAGTACTTC.